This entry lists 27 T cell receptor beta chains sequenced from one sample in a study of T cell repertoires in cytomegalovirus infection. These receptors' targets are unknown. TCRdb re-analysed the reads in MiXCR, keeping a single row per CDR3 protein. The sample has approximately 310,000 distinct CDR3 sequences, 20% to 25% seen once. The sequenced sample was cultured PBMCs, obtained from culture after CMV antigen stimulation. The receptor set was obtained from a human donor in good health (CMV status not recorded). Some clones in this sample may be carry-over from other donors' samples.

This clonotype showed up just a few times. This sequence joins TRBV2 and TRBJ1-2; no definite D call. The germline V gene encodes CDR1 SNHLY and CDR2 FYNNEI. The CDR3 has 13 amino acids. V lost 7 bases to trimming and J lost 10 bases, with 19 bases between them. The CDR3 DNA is TGTGCCAGCAATCTAGGACCCTCTATGGACTACACCTTC. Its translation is CASNLGPSMDYTF. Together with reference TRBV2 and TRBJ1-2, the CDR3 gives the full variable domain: EPEVTQTPSHQVTQMGQEVILRCVPISNHLYFYWYRQILGQKVEFLVSFYNNEISEKSEIFDDQFSVERPDGSNFTLKIRSTKLEDSAMYFCASNLGPSMDYTFGSGTRLTVV.

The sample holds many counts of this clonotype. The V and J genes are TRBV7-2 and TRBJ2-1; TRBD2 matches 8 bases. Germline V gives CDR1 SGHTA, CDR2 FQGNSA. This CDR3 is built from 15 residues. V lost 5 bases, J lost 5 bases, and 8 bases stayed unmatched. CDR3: CASSPRFSGNNEQFF. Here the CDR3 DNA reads TGTGCCAGCAGCCCCCGGTTTAGCGGGAACAATGAGCAGTTCTTC.

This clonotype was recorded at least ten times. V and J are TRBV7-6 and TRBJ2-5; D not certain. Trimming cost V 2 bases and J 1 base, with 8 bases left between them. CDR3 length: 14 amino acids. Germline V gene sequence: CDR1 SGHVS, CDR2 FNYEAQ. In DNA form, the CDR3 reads TGTGCCAGCAGCTTACTGCCCGTCCAAGAGACCCAGTACTTC. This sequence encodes CASSLLPVQETQYF. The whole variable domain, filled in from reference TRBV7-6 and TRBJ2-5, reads GAGVSQSPRYKVTKRGQDVALRCDPISGHVSLYWYRQALGQGPEFLTYFNYEAQQDKSGLPNDRFSAERPEGSISTLTIQRTEQRDSAMYRCASSLLPVQETQYFGPGTRLLVL.

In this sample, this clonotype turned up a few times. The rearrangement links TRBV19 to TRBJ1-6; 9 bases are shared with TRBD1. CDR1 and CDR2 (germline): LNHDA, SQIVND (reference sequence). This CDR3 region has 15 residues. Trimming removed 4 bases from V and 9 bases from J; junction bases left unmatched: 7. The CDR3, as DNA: TGTGCCAGTAGTACCCGGACAGGGGATGGTTCACCCCTCCACTTT. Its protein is CASSTRTGDGSPLHF. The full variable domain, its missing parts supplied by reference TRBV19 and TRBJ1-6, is DGGITQSPKYLFRKEGQNVTLSCEQNLNHDAMYWYRQDPGQGLRLIYYSQIVNDFQKGDIAEGYSVSREKKESFPLTVTSAQKNPTAFYLCASSTRTGDGSPLHFGNGTRLTVT.

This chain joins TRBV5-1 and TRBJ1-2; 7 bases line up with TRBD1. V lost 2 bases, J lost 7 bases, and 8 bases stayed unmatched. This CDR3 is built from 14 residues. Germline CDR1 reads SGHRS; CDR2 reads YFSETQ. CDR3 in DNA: TGCGCCAGCAGCTTATTGGGACAGTCGAGTGGCTACACCTTC. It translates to CASSLLGQSSGYTF.

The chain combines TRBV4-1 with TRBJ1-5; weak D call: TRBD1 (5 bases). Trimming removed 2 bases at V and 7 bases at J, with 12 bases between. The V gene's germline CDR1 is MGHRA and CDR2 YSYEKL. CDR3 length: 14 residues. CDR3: CASSQRSSGQPQHF. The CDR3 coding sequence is TGCGCCAGCAGCCAAAGATCATCAGGGCAGCCCCAGCATTTT.

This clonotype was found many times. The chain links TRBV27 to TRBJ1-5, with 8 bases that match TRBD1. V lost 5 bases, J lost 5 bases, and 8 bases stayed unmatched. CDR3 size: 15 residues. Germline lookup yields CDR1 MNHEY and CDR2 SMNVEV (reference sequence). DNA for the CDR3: TGTGCCAGCAGTCCGACGCCACAGGGGGATCAGCCCCAGCATTTT. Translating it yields CASSPTPQGDQPQHF.

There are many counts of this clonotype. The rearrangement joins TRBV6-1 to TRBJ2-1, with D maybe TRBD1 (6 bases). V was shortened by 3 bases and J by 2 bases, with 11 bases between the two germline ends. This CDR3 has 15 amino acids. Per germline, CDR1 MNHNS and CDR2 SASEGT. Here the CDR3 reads CASSEQGLPYNEQFF. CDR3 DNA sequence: TGTGCCAGCAGTGAGCAGGGGCTCCCCTACAATGAGCAGTTCTTC.

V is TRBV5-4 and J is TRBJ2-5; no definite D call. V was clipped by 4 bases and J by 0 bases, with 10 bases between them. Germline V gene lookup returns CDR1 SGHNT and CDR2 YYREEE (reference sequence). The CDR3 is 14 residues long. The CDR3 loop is CASSLDGYQETQYF. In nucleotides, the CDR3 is TGTGCCAGCAGCCTGGACGGGTACCAAGAGACCCAGTACTTC.

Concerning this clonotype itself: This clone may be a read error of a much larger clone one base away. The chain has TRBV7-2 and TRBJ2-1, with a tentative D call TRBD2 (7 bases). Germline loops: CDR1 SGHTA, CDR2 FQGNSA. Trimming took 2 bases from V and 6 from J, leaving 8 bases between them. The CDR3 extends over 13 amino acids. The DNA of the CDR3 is TGTGCCAGCAGCTTAAGGGGGGGCAATGAGCAGTTCTTC. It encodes CASSLRGGNEQFF.

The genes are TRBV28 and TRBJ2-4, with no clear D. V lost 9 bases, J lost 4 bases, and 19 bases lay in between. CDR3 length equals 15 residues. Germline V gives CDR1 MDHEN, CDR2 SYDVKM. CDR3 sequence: CASVPSLGSKNIQYF. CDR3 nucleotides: TGTGCCAGTGTTCCCTCCCTAGGCTCGAAAAACATTCAGTACTTC.

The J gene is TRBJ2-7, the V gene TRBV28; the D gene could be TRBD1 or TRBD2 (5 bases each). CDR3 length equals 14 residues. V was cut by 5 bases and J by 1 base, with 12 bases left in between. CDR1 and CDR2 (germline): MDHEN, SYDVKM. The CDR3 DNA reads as TGTGCCAGCAGTCTTGGGACGCTATCCTACGAGCAGTACTTC. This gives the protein CASSLGTLSYEQYF.

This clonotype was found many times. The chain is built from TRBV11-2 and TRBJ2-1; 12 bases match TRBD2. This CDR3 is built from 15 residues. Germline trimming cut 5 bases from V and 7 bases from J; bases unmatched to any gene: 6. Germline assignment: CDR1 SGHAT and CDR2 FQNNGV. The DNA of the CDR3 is TGTGCCAGCAGCCCACTAGCGGGAGGATGGAATGAGCAGTTCTTC. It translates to CASSPLAGGWNEQFF.

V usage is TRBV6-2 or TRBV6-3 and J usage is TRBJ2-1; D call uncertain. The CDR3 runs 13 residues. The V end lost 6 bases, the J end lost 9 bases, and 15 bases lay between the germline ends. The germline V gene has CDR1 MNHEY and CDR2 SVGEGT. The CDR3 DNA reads TGTGCCAGCAGCCCCGGCTCACTGGGTGAGCAGTTCTTC. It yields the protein CASSPGSLGEQFF.

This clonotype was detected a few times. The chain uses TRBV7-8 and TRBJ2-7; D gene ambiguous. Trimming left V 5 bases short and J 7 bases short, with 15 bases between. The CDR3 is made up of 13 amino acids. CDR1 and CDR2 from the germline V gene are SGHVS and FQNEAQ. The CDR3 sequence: CASSRGEAREQYV. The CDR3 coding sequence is TGTGCCAGCAGCCGTGGCGAAGCGCGGGAGCAGTACGTC.

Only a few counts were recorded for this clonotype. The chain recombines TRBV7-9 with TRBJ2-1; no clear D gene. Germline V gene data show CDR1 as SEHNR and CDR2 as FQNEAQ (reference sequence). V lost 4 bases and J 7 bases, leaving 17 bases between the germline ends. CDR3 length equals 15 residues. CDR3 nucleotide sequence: TGTGCCAGCAGCTCCCCGACGGTGCAAGGGAATGAGCAGTTCTTC. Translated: CASSSPTVQGNEQFF.

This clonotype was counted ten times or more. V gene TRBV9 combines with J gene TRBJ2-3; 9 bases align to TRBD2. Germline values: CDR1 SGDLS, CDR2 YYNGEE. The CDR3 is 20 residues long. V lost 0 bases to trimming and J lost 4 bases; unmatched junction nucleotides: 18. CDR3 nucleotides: TGTGCCAGCAGCGTAGGAATCGGGGCTAGCGGGAATCCCGGTGCAGATACGCAGTATTTT. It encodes CASSVGIGASGNPGADTQYF.

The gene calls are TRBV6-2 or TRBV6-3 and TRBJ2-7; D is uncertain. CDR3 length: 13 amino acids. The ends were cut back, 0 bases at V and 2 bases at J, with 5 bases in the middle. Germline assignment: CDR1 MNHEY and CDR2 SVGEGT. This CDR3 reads CASSYSTPYEQYV. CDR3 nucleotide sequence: TGTGCCAGCAGTTACTCGACCCCCTACGAGCAGTACGTC.

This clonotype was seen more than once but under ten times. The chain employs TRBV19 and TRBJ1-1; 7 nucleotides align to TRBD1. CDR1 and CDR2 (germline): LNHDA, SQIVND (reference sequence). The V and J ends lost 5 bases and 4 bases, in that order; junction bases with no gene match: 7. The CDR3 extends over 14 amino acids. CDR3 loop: CASSSQGYLTEAFF. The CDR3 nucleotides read TGTGCCAGTAGTTCACAGGGGTATCTCACTGAAGCTTTCTTT.

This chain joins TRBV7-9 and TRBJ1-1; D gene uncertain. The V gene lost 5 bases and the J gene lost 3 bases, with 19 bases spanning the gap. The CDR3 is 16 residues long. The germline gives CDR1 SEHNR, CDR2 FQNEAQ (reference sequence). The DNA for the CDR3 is TGTGCCAGCAGCCAGAATTTCAGGCCAAGATACACTGAAGCTTTCTTT. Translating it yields CASSQNFRPRYTEAFF.

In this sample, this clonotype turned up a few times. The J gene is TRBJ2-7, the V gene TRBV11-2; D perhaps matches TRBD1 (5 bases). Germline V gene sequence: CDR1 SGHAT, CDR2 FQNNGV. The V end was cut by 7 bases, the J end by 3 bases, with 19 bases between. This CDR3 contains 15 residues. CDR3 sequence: CASIQAQGTIYEQYF. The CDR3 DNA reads TGTGCCAGCATCCAAGCCCAGGGTACAATCTACGAGCAGTACTTC.

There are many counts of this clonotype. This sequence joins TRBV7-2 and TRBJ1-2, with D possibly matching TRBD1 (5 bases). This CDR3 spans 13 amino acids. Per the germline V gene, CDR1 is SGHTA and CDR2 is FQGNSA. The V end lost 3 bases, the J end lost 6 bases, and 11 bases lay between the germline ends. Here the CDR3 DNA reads TGTGCCAGCAGCTTTGGGGCTAGCAATGGCTACACCTTC. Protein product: CASSFGASNGYTF.

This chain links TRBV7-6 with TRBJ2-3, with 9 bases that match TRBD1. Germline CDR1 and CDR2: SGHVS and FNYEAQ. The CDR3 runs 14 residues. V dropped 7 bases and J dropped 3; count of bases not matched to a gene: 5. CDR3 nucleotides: TGTGCCAGCACCCGACAGGGGGTAACAGATACGCAGTATTTT. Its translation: CASTRQGVTDTQYF.

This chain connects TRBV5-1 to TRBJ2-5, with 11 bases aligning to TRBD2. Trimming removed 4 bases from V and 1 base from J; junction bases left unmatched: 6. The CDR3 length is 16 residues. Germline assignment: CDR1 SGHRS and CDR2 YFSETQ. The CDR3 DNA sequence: TGCGCCAGCAGCGGGGGGACTAGCGGCACCCAAGAGACCCAGTACTTC. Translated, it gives CASSGGTSGTQETQYF. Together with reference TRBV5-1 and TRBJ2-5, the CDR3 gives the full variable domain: KAGVTQTPRYLIKTRGQQVTLSCSPISGHRSVSWYQQTPGQGLQFLFEYFSETQRNKGNFPGRFSGRQFSNSRSEMNVSTLELGDSALYLCASSGGTSGTQETQYFGPGTRLLVL.

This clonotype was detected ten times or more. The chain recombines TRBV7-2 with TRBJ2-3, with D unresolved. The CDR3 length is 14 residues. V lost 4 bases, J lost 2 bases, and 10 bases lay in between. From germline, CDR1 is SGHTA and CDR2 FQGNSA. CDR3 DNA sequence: TGTGCCAGCAGCTCGGCAGTTTCCACAGATACGCAGTATTTT. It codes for CASSSAVSTDTQYF.

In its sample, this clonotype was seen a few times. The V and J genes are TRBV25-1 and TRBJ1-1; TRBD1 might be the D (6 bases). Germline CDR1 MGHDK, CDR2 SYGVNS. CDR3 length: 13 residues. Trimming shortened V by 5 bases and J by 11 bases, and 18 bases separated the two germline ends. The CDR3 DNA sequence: TGTGCCAGCAGTAAGACAGGAGCGATGGATGCTTTCTTT. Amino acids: CASSKTGAMDAFF. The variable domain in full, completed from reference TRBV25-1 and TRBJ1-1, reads EADIYQTPRYLVIGTGKKITLECSQTMGHDKMYWYQQDPGMELHLIHYSYGVNSTEKGDLSSESTVSRIRTEHFPLTLESARPSHTSQYLCASSKTGAMDAFFGQGTRLTVV.

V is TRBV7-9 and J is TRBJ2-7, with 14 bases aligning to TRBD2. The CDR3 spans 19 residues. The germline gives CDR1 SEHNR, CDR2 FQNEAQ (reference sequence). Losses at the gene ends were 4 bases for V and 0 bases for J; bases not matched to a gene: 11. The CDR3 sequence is CASSSRLAGGPYLSYEQYF. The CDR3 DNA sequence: TGTGCCAGCAGCTCCCGACTAGCGGGAGGGCCCTATCTCTCCTACGAGCAGTACTTC.